These T cell receptor beta chains were read from a single sample in a study of T cell repertoires in cytomegalovirus infection. TCRdb analysed the reads with MiXCR anew, one entry per CDR3 protein. Of 200,000 to 300,000 distinct CDR3 sequences listed, approximately 13% are singletons. The sequencing sample was made of PBMCs. The receptors come from a human donor in good health (CMV status not recorded). Some clones in this sample may be carry-over from other donors' samples. Each CDR3 is given with its conserved first and last residue. Fields, in order: clone size, V gene, J gene, D gene, CDR3 protein, CDR3 DNA. The D gene is left open where the match is weak. Clone sizes are given selectively: once, few, many, or a class where the clone is expanded.

few	TRBV5-1	TRBJ2-3	.	CASSDGQGYTDTQYF	TGCGCCAGCAGCGACGGCCAGGGGTACACAGATACGCAGTATTTT
.	TRBV3-1	TRBJ2-1	.	CASSQEDGEQFF	TGTGCCAGCAGCCAAGAAGACGGGGAGCAGTTCTTC
.	TRBV28	TRBJ2-2	.	CASSLPGHSDTGELFF	TGTGCCAGCAGTTTACCGGGACATTCAGACACCGGGGAGCTGTTTTTT
many	TRBV6-5	TRBJ1-6	.	CASSYSGGGSSYNSPLHF	TGTGCCAGCAGTTACTCAGGGGGAGGGAGCTCCTATAATTCACCCCTCCACTTT
.	TRBV10-3	TRBJ1-1	TRBD1	CAISQGGTEAFF	TGTGCCATCAGCCAGGGGGGGACTGAAGCTTTCTTT
.	TRBV3-1	TRBJ2-7	TRBD2	CASSQGLAGGRREQYF	TGTGCCAGCAGCCAAGGTTTGGCGGGGGGGCGCCGCGAGCAGTACTTC
.	TRBV5-1	TRBJ1-3	TRBD1	CASSLQTGRPGNTIYF	TGCGCCAGCAGCCTTCAGACAGGGAGGCCTGGAAACACCATATATTTT
.	TRBV6-8	TRBJ1-5	.	CASKADSNQPQHF	TGTGCCAGCAAGGCTGATAGCAATCAGCCCCAGCATTTT
many	TRBV28	TRBJ2-3	.	CASSFLRGDITDTQYF	TGTGCCAGCAGTTTCCTCCGGGGCGATATCACAGATACGCAGTATTTT
medium-sized	TRBV7-2	TRBJ2-4	.	CASSLDAGKNF	TGTGCCAGCAGCTTAGATGCAGGGAAGAACTTC
.	TRBV27	TRBJ2-1	TRBD1	CASSSRDRYYNEQFF	TGTGCCAGCAGTTCCCGGGACAGGTACTACAATGAGCAGTTCTTC
few	TRBV4-3	TRBJ2-1	TRBD1	CASSQAGGSYNEQFF	TGCGCCAGCAGCCAAGCAGGGGGCTCCTACAATGAGCAGTTCTTC
few	TRBV29-1	TRBJ2-2	TRBD2	CSVTGTSIGELFF	TGCAGCGTTACCGGGACTAGTATCGGGGAGCTGTTTTTT
.	TRBV19	TRBJ1-5	.	CASSISEANQPQHF	TGTGCCAGTAGTATCAGCGAGGCCAATCAGCCCCAGCATTTT
few	TRBV18	TRBJ1-4	TRBD1	CASCPGTDNEKLFF	TGTGCCAGCTGCCCAGGGACAGATAATGAAAAACTGTTTTTT
many	TRBV7-2	TRBJ1-2	.	CASTTGQNYGYTF	TGTGCCAGCACCACGGGACAAAACTATGGCTACACCTTC
many	TRBV28	TRBJ2-3	TRBD2	CASSFLAGGTGNTDTQYF	TGTGCCAGCAGTTTTTTGGCGGGAGGCACTGGAAACACAGATACGCAGTATTTT
few	TRBV18	TRBJ1-6	.	CASSPGQRNSPLHF	TGTGCCAGCTCACCCGGTCAGCGTAATTCACCCCTCCACTTT
many	TRBV28	TRBJ2-5	.	CASSLGRQETQYF	TGTGCCAGCAGCTTAGGCAGACAAGAGACCCAGTACTTC
many	TRBV7-2	TRBJ1-2	TRBD1	CASSLDGTGGNGYTF	TGTGCCAGCAGCTTAGACGGGACAGGAGGGAATGGCTACACCTTC
many	TRBV7-2	TRBJ1-3	.	CASSLALLPRHIYF	TGTGCCAGCAGCTTAGCCCTCCTCCCAAGACACATATATTTT
.	TRBV28	TRBJ1-5	TRBD1	CASSSRGIDNQPQHF	TGTGCCAGCAGTTCCAGGGGGATAGACAATCAGCCCCAGCATTTT
once	TRBV11-2	TRBJ2-3	.	CASSSEGLSDTQYF	TGTGCCAGCAGCTCCGAGGGGCTTTCAGATACGCAGTATTTT
.	TRBV2	TRBJ2-7	.	CASDPQAGSYEQYF	TGTGCCAGCGATCCCCAAGCAGGTTCCTACGAGCAGTACTTC
many	TRBV10-3	TRBJ1-4	TRBD1	CAISEDRGSNEKLFF	TGTGCCATCAGTGAAGACAGGGGGAGTAATGAAAAACTGTTTTTT
many	TRBV7-2	TRBJ2-7	.	CASSLAVSSYEQYF	TGTGCCAGCAGCTTAGCGGTCAGCTCCTACGAGCAGTACTTC
.	TRBV5-1	TRBJ2-7	.	CASSLRTGNEQYF	TGCGCCAGCAGCTTAAGGACGGGAAACGAGCAGTACTTC
few	TRBV6-2/TRBV6-3	TRBJ1-6	.	CASSPRPRNNSPLHF	TGTGCCAGCAGCCCCAGGCCCCGGAATAATTCACCCCTCCACTTT
once	TRBV28	TRBJ1-1	.	CASRGGAGGTEAFF	TGTGCCAGCAGGGGGGGCGCGGGGGGCACTGAAGCTTTCTTT
.	TRBV14	TRBJ2-3	TRBD2	CASSSSGSGQTQYF	TGTGCCAGCAGCTCGAGCGGGAGTGGGCAGACGCAGTATTTT
many	TRBV11-2	TRBJ2-5	TRBD2	CASSYSGRNQETQYF	TGTGCCAGCAGCTATAGCGGGAGGAACCAAGAGACCCAGTACTTC
medium-sized	TRBV7-2	TRBJ1-5	.	CASSLVQGNQPQHF	TGTGCCAGCAGCTTAGTACAGGGAAATCAGCCCCAGCATTTT
.	TRBV19	TRBJ1-1	TRBD1	CASRVHPRTGGTEAFF	TGTGCCAGTAGGGTCCACCCCAGGACAGGGGGCACTGAAGCTTTCTTT
.	TRBV18	TRBJ2-3	.	CASSPTVDTDTQYF	TGTGCCAGCTCACCCACTGTAGACACAGATACGCAGTATTTT
many	TRBV12-3/TRBV12-4	TRBJ1-5	.	CASSFAGGGNQPQHF	TGTGCCAGCAGTTTTGCGGGGGGGGGCAATCAGCCCCAGCATTTT
.	TRBV7-2	TRBJ2-1	.	CASSLAGVMQFF	TGTGCCAGCAGCTTAGCTGGGGTTATGCAGTTCTTC
many	TRBV12-3/TRBV12-4	TRBJ1-2	TRBD1	CASTLGGTANYGYTF	TGTGCCAGCACCCTTGGGGGGACAGCTAACTATGGCTACACCTTC
few	TRBV7-2	TRBJ1-3	TRBD1	CASSLEGAVLSGNTIYF	TGTGCCAGCAGCTTAGAGGGGGCGGTACTCTCTGGAAACACCATATATTTT
many	TRBV7-2	TRBJ2-5	TRBD1	CASSPQGARKGETQYF	TGTGCCAGCAGCCCTCAGGGGGCGCGTAAGGGAGAGACCCAGTACTTC
many	TRBV4-3	TRBJ2-1	.	CASSHENGQLEQFF	TGCGCCAGCAGCCACGAGAACGGGCAGCTTGAGCAGTTCTTC
many	TRBV7-8	TRBJ1-2	TRBD1	CASSLGDRDGVYGYTF	TGTGCCAGCAGCTTGGGGGACAGGGACGGAGTTTACGGCTACACCTTC
many	TRBV7-7	TRBJ2-1	TRBD2	CASSLELADYNEQFF	TGTGCCAGCAGCTTAGAACTAGCGGACTACAATGAGCAGTTCTTC
few	TRBV20-1	TRBJ2-5	.	CSGWKETQYF	TGCAGTGGCTGGAAAGAGACCCAGTACTTC
.	TRBV6-5	TRBJ1-2	.	CASSYPGRYGYTF	TGTGCCAGCAGTTACCCCGGGCGATATGGCTACACCTTC
many	TRBV7-8	TRBJ2-5	.	CASSFNRQETQYF	TGTGCCAGCAGCTTTAACAGACAAGAGACCCAGTACTTC
many	TRBV12-3/TRBV12-4	TRBJ2-7	.	CASSAQGISYEQYF	TGTGCCAGCAGCGCGCAGGGGATCTCCTACGAGCAGTACTTC
many	TRBV11-2	TRBJ2-1	.	CASSLGGGSYNEQFF	TGTGCCAGCAGCTTAGGTGGGGGCTCCTACAATGAGCAGTTCTTC
many	TRBV7-2	TRBJ1-2	TRBD1	CASSLKGQAETF	TGTGCCAGCAGCTTAAAGGGACAGGCCGAAACCTTC
.	TRBV29-1	TRBJ1-1	.	CSAFWSDTEAFF	TGCAGCGCCTTCTGGTCGGACACTGAAGCTTTCTTT
many	TRBV12-3/TRBV12-4	TRBJ1-2	TRBD1	CASSGQGSYGYTF	TGTGCCAGCTCGGGACAGGGGAGCTATGGCTACACCTTC
many	TRBV6-2/TRBV6-3	TRBJ2-1	TRBD1	CATQGDRALHEQFF	TGTGCCACCCAGGGGGACAGGGCGCTCCACGAGCAGTTCTTC
few	TRBV29-1	TRBJ2-1	.	CSVGGPLNEQFF	TGCAGCGTAGGCGGGCCCCTCAATGAGCAGTTCTTC
many	TRBV19	TRBJ1-1	TRBD1	CASSIGGTGGTEAFF	TGTGCCAGTAGTATAGGAGGGACAGGGGGCACTGAAGCTTTCTTT
many	TRBV12-3/TRBV12-4	TRBJ1-1	TRBD1	CASSPGQVREAFF	TGTGCCAGCAGTCCCGGACAGGTGAGGGAAGCTTTCTTT
many	TRBV12-3/TRBV12-4	TRBJ1-4	.	CASSFDEDGEKLFF	TGTGCCAGCAGTTTTGACGAAGACGGGGAAAAACTGTTTTTT
many	TRBV7-2	TRBJ1-1	.	CASSLVGGRTEAFF	TGTGCCAGCAGCTTAGTGGGTGGAAGGACTGAAGCTTTCTTT